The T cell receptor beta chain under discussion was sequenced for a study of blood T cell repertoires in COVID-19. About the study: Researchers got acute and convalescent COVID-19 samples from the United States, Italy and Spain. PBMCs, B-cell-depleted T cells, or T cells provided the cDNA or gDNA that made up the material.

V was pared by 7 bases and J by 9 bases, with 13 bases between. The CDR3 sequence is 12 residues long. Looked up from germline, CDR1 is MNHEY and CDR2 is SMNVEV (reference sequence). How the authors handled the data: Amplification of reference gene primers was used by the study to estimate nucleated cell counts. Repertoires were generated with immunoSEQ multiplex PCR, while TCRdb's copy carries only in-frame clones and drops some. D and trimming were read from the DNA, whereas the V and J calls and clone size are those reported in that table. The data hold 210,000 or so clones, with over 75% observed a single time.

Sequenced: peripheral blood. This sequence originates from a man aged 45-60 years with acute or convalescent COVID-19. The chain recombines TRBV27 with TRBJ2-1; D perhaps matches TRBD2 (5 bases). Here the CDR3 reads CASKEAGSEQFF. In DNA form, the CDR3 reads TGTGCCAGCAAGGAGGCCGGCAGTGAGCAGTTCTTC.